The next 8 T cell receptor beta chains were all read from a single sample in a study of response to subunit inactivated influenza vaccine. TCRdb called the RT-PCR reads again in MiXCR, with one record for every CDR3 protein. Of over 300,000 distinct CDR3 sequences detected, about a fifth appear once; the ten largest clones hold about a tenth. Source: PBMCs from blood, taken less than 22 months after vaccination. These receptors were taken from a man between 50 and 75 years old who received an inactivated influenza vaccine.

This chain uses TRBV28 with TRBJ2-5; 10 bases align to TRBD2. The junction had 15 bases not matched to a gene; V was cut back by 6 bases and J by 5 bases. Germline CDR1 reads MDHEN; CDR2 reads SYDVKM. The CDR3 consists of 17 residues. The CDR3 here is CASRGGLAGVVEETQYF. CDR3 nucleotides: TGTGCCAGCAGGGGAGGGCTAGCGGGAGTGGTTGAGGAGACCCAGTACTTC. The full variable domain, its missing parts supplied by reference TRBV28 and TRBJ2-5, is DVKVTQSSRYLVKRTGEKVFLECVQDMDHENMFWYRQDPGLGLRLIYFSYDVKMKEKGDIPEGYSVSREKKERFSLILESASTNQTSMYLCASRGGLAGVVEETQYFGPGTRLLVL.

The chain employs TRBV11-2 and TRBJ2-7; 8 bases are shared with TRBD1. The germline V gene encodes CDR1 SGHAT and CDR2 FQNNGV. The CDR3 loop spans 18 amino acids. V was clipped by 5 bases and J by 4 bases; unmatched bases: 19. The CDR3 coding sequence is TGTGCCAGCAGCCTCTTGCAGGGGGCCATGGCCAATTTATACGAGCAGTACTTC. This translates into CASSLLQGAMANLYEQYF.

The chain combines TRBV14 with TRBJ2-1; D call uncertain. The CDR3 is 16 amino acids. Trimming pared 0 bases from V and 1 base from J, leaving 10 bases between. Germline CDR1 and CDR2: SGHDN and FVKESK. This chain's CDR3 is CASSQEFISSYNEQFF. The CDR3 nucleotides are TGTGCCAGCAGCCAAGAATTCATCTCGTCCTACAATGAGCAGTTCTTC.

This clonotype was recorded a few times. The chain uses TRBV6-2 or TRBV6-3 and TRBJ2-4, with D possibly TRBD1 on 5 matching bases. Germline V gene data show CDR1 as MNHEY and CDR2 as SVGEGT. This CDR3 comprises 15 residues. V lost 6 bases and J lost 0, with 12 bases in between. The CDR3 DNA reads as TGTGCCAGCAGCCGCGACAGCAGAGCCAAAAACATTCAGTACTTC. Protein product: CASSRDSRAKNIQYF.

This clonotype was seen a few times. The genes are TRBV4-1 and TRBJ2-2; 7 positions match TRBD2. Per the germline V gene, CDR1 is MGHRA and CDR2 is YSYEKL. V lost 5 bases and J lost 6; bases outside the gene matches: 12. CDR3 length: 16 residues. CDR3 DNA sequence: TGCGCCAGCAGCAAAGGACCGGGAGGAAGACCCGGGGAGCTGTTTTTT. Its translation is CASSKGPGGRPGELFF.

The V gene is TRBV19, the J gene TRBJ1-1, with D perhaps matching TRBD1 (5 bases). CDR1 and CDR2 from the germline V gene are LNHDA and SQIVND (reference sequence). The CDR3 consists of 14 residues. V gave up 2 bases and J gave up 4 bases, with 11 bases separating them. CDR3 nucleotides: TGTGCCAGTAGTATACATGAGGGGATCACTGAAGCTTTCTTT. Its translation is CASSIHEGITEAFF.

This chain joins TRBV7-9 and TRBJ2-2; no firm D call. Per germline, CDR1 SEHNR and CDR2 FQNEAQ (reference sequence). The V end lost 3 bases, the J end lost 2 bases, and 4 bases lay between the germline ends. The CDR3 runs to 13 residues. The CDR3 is CASSFSNTGELFF. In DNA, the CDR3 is TGTGCCAGCAGCTTCTCTAACACCGGGGAGCTGTTTTTT. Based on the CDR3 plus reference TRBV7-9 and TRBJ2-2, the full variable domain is DTGVSQNPRHKITKRGQNVTFRCDPISEHNRLYWYRQTLGQGPEFLTYFQNEAQLEKSRLLSDRFSAERPKGSFSTLEIQRTEQGDSAMYLCASSFSNTGELFFGEGSRLTVL.

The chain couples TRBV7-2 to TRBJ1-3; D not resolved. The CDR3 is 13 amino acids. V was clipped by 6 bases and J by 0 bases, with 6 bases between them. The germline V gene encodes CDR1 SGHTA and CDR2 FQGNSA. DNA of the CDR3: TGTGCCAGCAGACCGGCCTCTGGAAACACCATATATTTT. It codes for CASRPASGNTIYF.